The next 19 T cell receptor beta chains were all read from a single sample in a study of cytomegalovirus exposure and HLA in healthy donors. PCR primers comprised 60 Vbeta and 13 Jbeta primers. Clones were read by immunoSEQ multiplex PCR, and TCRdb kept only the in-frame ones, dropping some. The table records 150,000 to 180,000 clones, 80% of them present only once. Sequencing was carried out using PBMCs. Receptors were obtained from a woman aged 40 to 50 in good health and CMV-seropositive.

The CDR3 coding sequence is TGTGCCAGCAGTCCCACTAGCGGACCCTACAATGAGCAGTTCTTC. As protein: CASSPTSGPYNEQFF. The rearrangement uses TRBV27 and TRBJ2-1, with 8 bases fitting TRBD2. The CDR3 consists of 15 residues. J lost 2 bases, V lost 5 bases, and 5 bases had no gene match. Germline V gene lookup returns CDR1 MNHEY and CDR2 SMNVEV (reference sequence).

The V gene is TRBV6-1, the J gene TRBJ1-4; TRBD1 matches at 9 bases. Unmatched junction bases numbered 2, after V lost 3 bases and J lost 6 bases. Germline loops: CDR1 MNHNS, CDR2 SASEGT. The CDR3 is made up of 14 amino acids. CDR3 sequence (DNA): TGTGCCAGCAGTGAGGGACAGGGAGATGAAAAACTGTTTTTT. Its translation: CASSEGQGDEKLFF.

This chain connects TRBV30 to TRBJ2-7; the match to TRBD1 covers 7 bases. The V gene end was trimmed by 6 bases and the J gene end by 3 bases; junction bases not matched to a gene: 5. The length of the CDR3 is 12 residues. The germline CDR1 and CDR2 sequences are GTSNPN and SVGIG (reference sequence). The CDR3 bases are TGTGCCTGTAACAGGGGTCACTACGAGCAGTACTTC. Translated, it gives CACNRGHYEQYF.

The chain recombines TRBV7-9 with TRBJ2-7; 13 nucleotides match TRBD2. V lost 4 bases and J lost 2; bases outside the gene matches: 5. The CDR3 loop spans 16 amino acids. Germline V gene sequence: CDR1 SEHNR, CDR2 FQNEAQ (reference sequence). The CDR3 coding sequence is TGTGCCAGCAGCTGGGGACTAGCGGGACGAACCTACGAGCAGTACTTC. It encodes CASSWGLAGRTYEQYF. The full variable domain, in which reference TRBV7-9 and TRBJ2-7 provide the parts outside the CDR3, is DTGVSQNPRHKITKRGQNVTFRCDPISEHNRLYWYRQTLGQGPEFLTYFQNEAQLEKSRLLSDRFSAERPKGSFSTLEIQRTEQGDSAMYLCASSWGLAGRTYEQYFGPGTRLTVT.

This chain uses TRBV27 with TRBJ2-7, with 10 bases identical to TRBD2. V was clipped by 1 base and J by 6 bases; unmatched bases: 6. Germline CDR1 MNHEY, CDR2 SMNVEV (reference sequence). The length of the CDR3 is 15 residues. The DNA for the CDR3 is TGTGCCAGCAGTTTATACAGCGGGAGGGATCCCGAGCAGTACTTC. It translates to CASSLYSGRDPEQYF.

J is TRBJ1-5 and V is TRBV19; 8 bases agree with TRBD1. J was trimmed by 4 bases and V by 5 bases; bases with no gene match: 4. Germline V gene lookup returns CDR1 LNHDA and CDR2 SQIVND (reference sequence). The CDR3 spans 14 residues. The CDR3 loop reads CASSPRQGNQPQHF. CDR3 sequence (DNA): TGTGCCAGTAGTCCTCGACAGGGGAATCAGCCCCAGCATTTT.

DNA for the CDR3: TGTGCCAGTAGTATCTCGACTAGCGGGACTCGCGAGCAGTACTTC. This sequence encodes CASSISTSGTREQYF. The gene calls are TRBV19 and TRBJ2-7; 11 nucleotides line up with TRBD2. The CDR3 spans 15 residues. The germline CDR1 and CDR2 sequences are LNHDA and SQIVND (reference sequence). V gave up 3 bases and J gave up 6 bases; unmatched junction bases: 7.

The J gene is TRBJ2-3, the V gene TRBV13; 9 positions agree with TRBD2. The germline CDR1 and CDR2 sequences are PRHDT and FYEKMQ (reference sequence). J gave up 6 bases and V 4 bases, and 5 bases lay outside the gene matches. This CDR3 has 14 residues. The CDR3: CASSSSGVQDTQYF. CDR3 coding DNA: TGTGCCAGCAGCTCTAGCGGGGTCCAGGATACGCAGTATTTT.

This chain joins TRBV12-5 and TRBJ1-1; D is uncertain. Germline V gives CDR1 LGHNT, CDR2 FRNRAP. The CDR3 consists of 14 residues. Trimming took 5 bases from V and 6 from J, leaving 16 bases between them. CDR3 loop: CASGIPPGRPEAFF. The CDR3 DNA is TGTGCTAGTGGTATCCCGCCGGGGAGACCTGAAGCTTTCTTT.

The CDR3 sequence is CASKQTGNDGNEQYF. The CDR3 DNA is TGTGCCAGCAAACAGACAGGGAACGACGGAAACGAGCAGTACTTC. The gene calls are TRBV28 and TRBJ2-7, with 7 positions matching TRBD1. Germline V gene lookup returns CDR1 MDHEN and CDR2 SYDVKM. The CDR3 sequence is 15 residues long. V lost 7 bases to trimming and J lost 5 bases; unmatched junction nucleotides: 14. The complete variable domain, with remaining parts taken from reference TRBV28 and TRBJ2-7, reads DVKVTQSSRYLVKRTGEKVFLECVQDMDHENMFWYRQDPGLGLRLIYFSYDVKMKEKGDIPEGYSVSREKKERFSLILESASTNQTSMYLCASKQTGNDGNEQYFGPGTRLTVT.

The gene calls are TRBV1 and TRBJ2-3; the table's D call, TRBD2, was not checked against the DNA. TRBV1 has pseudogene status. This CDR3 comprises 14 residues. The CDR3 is CASTSSRGTDTQYF. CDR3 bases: TGCGCCTCAACCTCGTCGCGGGGCACAGATACGCAGTATTTT.

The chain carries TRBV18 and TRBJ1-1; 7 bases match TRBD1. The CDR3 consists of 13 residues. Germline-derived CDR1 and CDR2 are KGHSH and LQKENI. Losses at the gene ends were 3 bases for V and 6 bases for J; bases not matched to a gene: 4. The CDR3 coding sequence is TGTGCCAGCTCACCGGACAGGACATCTGAAGCTTTCTTT. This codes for CASSPDRTSEAFF.

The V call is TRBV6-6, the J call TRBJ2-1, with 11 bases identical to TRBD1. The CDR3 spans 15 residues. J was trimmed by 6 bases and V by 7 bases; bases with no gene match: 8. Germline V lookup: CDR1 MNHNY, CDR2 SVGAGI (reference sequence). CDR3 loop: CASTGGQGARNEQFF. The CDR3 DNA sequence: TGTGCCAGCACGGGCGGACAGGGGGCCCGCAATGAGCAGTTCTTC.

CDR3 loop: CASSYRRGRNGELFF. As DNA, the CDR3 is TGTGCCAGCAGTTATCGCAGGGGGCGAAACGGGGAGCTGTTTTTT. The chain employs TRBV6-5 and TRBJ2-2; 8 bases match TRBD1. There are 15 residues in the CDR3. Germline CDR1 reads MNHEY; CDR2 reads SVGAGI. V was clipped by 3 bases and J by 7 bases; unmatched bases: 7.

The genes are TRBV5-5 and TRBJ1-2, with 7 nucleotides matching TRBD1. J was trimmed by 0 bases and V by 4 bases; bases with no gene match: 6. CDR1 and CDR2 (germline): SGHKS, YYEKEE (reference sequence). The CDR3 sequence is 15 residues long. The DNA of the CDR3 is TGTGCCAGCAGCACGGGACAGTACCCTAACTATGGCTACACCTTC. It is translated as CASSTGQYPNYGYTF. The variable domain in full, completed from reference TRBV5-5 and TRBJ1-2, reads DAGVTQSPTHLIKTRGQQVTLRCSPISGHKSVSWYQQVLGQGPQFIFQYYEKEERGRGNFPDRFSARQFPNYSSELNVNALLLGDSALYLCASSTGQYPNYGYTFGSGTRLTVV.

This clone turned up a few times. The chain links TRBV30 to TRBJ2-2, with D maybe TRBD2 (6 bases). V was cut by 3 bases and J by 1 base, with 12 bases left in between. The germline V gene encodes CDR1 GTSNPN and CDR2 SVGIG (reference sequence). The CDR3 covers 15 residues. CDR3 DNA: TGTGCCTGGAGGGCCCGGGGGTGGAACACCGGGGAGCTGTTTTTT. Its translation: CAWRARGWNTGELFF.

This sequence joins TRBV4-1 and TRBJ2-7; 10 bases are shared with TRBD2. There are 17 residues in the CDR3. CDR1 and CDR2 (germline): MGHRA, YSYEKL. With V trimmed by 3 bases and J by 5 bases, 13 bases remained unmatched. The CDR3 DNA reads TGCGCCAGCAGCCACAGACTAGCGGGCATCAAGGGGGACGAGCAGTACTTC. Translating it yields CASSHRLAGIKGDEQYF.

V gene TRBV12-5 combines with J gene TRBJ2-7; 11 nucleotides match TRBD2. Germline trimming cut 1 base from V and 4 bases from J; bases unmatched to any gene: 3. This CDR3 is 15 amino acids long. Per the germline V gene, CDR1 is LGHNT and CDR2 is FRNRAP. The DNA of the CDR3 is TGTGCTAGTGGTTTGGCCTTAGCGGGAGGGTACGAGCAGTACTTC. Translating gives CASGLALAGGYEQYF. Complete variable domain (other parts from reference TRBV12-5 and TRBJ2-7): DARVTQTPRHKVTEMGQEVTMRCQPILGHNTVFWYRQTMMQGLELLAYFRNRAPLDDSGMPKDRFSAEMPDATLATLKIQPSEPRDSAVYFCASGLALAGGYEQYFGPGTRLTVT.

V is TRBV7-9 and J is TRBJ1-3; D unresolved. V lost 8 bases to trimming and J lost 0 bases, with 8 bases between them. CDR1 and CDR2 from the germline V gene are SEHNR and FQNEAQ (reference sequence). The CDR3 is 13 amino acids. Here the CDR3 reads CASHTSSGNTIYF. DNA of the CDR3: TGTGCCAGCCACACCTCCTCTGGAAACACCATATATTTT.